This is a list of T cell receptor beta chains from one sample in a study of Tregs in tolerant kidney transplant recipients. Sequenced by immunoSEQ multiplex PCR; TCRdb stores in-frame clones only, minus some. The table shows tens of thousands of clones, with 87% occurring only once. This sample comprised CD4+ T cells from blood (PBMCs), obtained 6 months after the transplant. These receptors were taken from a human patient who received a combined kidney and bone marrow transplant. Part of the T cells may come from the graft donor. Both conserved end residues are part of each CDR3. The D gene is left open where the match is weak. A row's size may be missing; if present it is once, few, many or a size class.

>TRBJ1-2|15|NA|TRBV9|TRBD1
CASSPRPTGSYGYTF
TGTGCCAGCAGCCCCCGCCCGACAGGGTCGTATGGCTACACCTTC
>TRBJ2-3|18|NA|TRBV29-1|TRBD2
CSYTTTRGLAGARDTQYF
TGCAGCTATACCACGACCCGGGGACTAGCGGGAGCTAGAGATACGCAGTATTTT
>TRBJ1-4|15|few|TRBV7-9|TRBD1
CASSVYTGGGEKLFF
TGTGCCAGCAGCGTATATACAGGGGGTGGTGAAAAACTGTTTTTT
>TRBJ1-2|14|NA|TRBV11-3|TRBD1
CASSPDREASGYTF
TGTGCCAGCAGCCCAGACAGGGAAGCGTCGGGCTACACCTTC
>TRBJ2-3|14|NA|TRBV7-3|TRBD1
CASSAQGATDTQYF
TGTGCCAGCAGTGCACAGGGGGCGACAGATACGCAGTATTTT
>TRBJ2-7|13|NA|TRBV6-5|TRBD2
CASRKAGAGEQYF
TGTGCCAGCAGAAAAGCGGGAGCAGGCGAGCAGTACTTC
>TRBJ2-6|16|NA|TRBV5-8|NA
CASSLERGSGANVLTF
TGTGCCAGCAGCTTGGAACGGGGGTCTGGGGCCAACGTCCTGACTTTC
>TRBJ1-2|15|NA|TRBV30|NA
CAWTSGTGGIYGYTF
TGTGCCTGGACCTCCGGGACCGGCGGGATCTATGGCTACACCTTC
>TRBJ1-1|14|NA|TRBV6-1|TRBD1
CASTATRDRAGAFF
TGTGCCAGCACTGCCACCCGGGACAGGGCTGGAGCTTTCTTT
>TRBJ2-1|15|NA|TRBV9|TRBD2
CASSVGASGGNEQFF
TGTGCCAGCAGCGTAGGGGCTAGCGGGGGAAATGAGCAGTTCTTC
>TRBJ1-1|12|NA|TRBV29-1|NA
CSGGFFGTEAFF
TGCAGCGGAGGCTTTTTTGGCACTGAAGCTTTCTTT
>TRBJ2-1|15|NA|TRBV7-2|NA
CASSLNRGSYNEQFF
TGTGCCAGCAGCTTAAACCGGGGATCCTACAATGAGCAGTTCTTC
>TRBJ2-2|15|NA|TRBV15|NA
CATSRGLANTGELFF
TGTGCCACCAGCAGAGGGCTCGCGAACACCGGGGAGCTGTTTTTT
>TRBJ2-7|14|NA|TRBV5-4|NA
CASSLPGGIAEQYF
TGTGCCAGCAGCTTGCCAGGGGGGATCGCCGAGCAGTACTTC
>TRBJ1-1|14|NA|TRBV5-1|TRBD1
CASSLRQGKTEAFF
TGCGCCAGCAGCCTCCGACAGGGAAAAACTGAAGCTTTCTTT
>TRBJ1-2|12|NA|TRBV6-1|NA
CASTPRRDGYTF
TGTGCCAGCACCCCAAGGAGGGATGGCTACACCTTC
>TRBJ1-2|15|NA|TRBV27|NA
CASSSRPLTGLGYTF
TGTGCCAGCAGTTCCCGACCCTTGACAGGTCTTGGCTACACCTTC
>TRBJ1-4|13|NA|TRBV30|NA
CAWNQGWLEKLFF
TGTGCCTGGAACCAGGGATGGCTCGAAAAACTGTTTTTT
>TRBJ2-3|16|NA|TRBV25-1|TRBD1
CASSTRQGWGADTQYF
TGTGCCAGCAGTACCCGACAGGGATGGGGCGCAGATACGCAGTATTTT
>TRBJ2-1|15|NA|TRBV30|NA
CAWRWRLTPYNEQFF
TGTGCCTGGAGATGGCGACTTACCCCTTACAATGAGCAGTTCTTC
>TRBJ2-7|14|NA|TRBV6-6|NA
CASSYGTSAYEQYF
TGTGCCAGCAGTTACGGGACATCAGCCTACGAGCAGTACTTC
>TRBJ1-3|14|NA|TRBV2|NA
CASSDTGVGNTIYF
TGTGCCAGCAGCGACACAGGAGTTGGAAACACCATATATTTT
>TRBJ2-1|16|NA|TRBV14|TRBD1
CASSRDRGRVYNEQFF
TGTGCCAGCAGCCGCGACAGGGGACGAGTATACAATGAGCAGTTCTTC
>TRBJ2-7|17|NA|TRBV5-4|TRBD2
CASSLGGSGGPLYEQYF
TGTGCCAGCAGCCTCGGGGGGTCGGGAGGGCCCCTCTACGAGCAGTACTTC
>TRBJ1-1|13|NA|TRBV28|NA
CASIHRPNTEAFF
TGTGCCAGCATCCACAGGCCGAACACTGAAGCTTTCTTT
>TRBJ2-3|15|NA|TRBV27|NA
CASSSSGSSTDTQYF
NA
>TRBJ1-2|12|NA|TRBV5-1|NA
CASRTGSGGYTF
TGCGCCAGCAGGACAGGTTCCGGGGGCTACACCTTC
>TRBJ2-1|17|NA|TRBV7-9|NA
CASSLAQASDSYNEQFF
TGTGCCAGCAGCTTAGCGCAGGCTAGCGACTCCTACAATGAGCAGTTCTTC
>TRBJ2-7|15|NA|TRBV7-3|TRBD2
CASSHLAGETYEQYF
TGTGCCAGCAGCCATCTAGCGGGAGAAACCTACGAGCAGTACTTC
>TRBJ2-3|13|NA|TRBV5-1|NA
CASSLAGGDTQYF
TGCGCCAGCAGCTTGGCCGGGGGAGATACGCAGTATTTT
>TRBJ1-2|14|few|TRBV2|TRBD1
CASSVDRRDYGYTF
TGTGCCAGCAGTGTGGACAGGAGAGACTATGGCTACACCTTC
>TRBJ1-3|15|medium-sized|TRBV10-1|NA
CASSERGNLDHTIYF
TGCGCCAGCAGTGAGAGGGGGAATCTGGATCACACCATATATTTT
>TRBJ1-6|14|NA|TRBV6-5|TRBD1
CASSIGTENSPLHF
TGTGCCAGCAGTATCGGGACAGAGAATTCACCCCTCCACTTT
>TRBJ2-1|15|NA|TRBV9|TRBD2
CANSLSSGLFNEQFF
TGTGCCAACAGCCTTAGTAGCGGGCTATTCAATGAGCAGTTCTTC
>TRBJ1-1|14|NA|TRBV5-6|NA
CASSPYSMNTEAFF
TGTGCCAGCAGCCCCTACTCCATGAACACTGAAGCTTTCTTT
>TRBJ2-6|13|few|TRBV27|NA
CASRVTGANVLTF
TGTGCCAGCAGGGTGACAGGGGCCAACGTCCTGACTTTC
>TRBJ2-3|17|NA|TRBV21-1|NA
CASSKVYSGRERDTQYF
TGTGCCAGCAGCAAAGTTTATAGCGGGAGGGAGAGAGATACGCAGTATTTT
>TRBJ2-7|16|NA|TRBV5-1|TRBD2
CASSLGGGMSSYEQYF
TGCGCCAGCAGCCTGGGGGGAGGGATGAGCTCCTACGAGCAGTACTTC
>TRBJ2-2|18|NA|TRBV4-2|TRBD2
CASSQGSTSGTNTGELFF
TGTGCCAGCAGCCAAGGTAGTACTAGCGGAACGAACACCGGGGAGCTGTTTTTT
>TRBJ2-2|18|NA|TRBV1|NA
CTSSQEGLAGGHTGELFF
TGCACCAGCAGCCAAGAGGGATTAGCGGGGGGGCACACCGGGGAGCTGTTTTTT
>TRBJ2-5|14|NA|TRBV19|TRBD1
CASSRQGAWETQYF
TGTGCCAGTAGCAGACAGGGGGCATGGGAGACCCAGTACTTC
>TRBJ2-7|16|NA|TRBV4-1|TRBD1
CASSQVTGTGNYEQYF
TGCGCCAGCAGCCAAGTGACCGGGACAGGAAACTACGAGCAGTACTTC